The 20 T cell receptor beta chains below come from one sample, sequenced in a study of T cells in Graves' hyperthyroidism and ophthalmopathy. TCR beta CDR3 region amplification was performed from RNA transcripts. When the TCR CDR3 underwent first-round RT-PCR, the HTBI primer set was used. From the multiplex PCR reads, TCRdb called clonotypes with MiXCR, one entry per CDR3 protein. The sample lists about 460,000 distinct CDR3 sequences, 20% to 25% occurring once. Sequenced input: blood. The receptor set was obtained from a woman between 65 and 79 years old with Graves' ophthalmopathy.

This clonotype was counted once. This could be a read error, since a much larger clone is one nucleotide away. The V and J genes are TRBV3-1 and TRBJ2-7; D is possibly TRBD2 (5 bases). Germline lookup yields CDR1 LGHDT and CDR2 YNNKEL (reference sequence). The CDR3 covers 14 residues. This chain's CDR3 is CVSSQDPRRDEQYF. CDR3 nucleotides: TGTGTCAGCAGCCAAGATCCGAGGCGGGACGAGCAGTACTTC.

At least ten counts were recorded for this clonotype. V is TRBV15 and J is TRBJ2-3, with 9 bases that match TRBD2. The V gene's germline CDR1 is LNHNV and CDR2 YYDKDF (reference sequence). The CDR3 covers 17 residues. V dropped 8 bases and J dropped 4; count of bases not matched to a gene: 16. For the CDR3, the DNA is TGTGCCACCGGCACCTGGGGGGGTAGCGGGAGTCCAGATACGCAGTATTTT. Protein product: CATGTWGGSGSPDTQYF.

The chain links TRBV3-1 to TRBJ2-1, with D perhaps being TRBD1 or TRBD2 (7 bases each). There are 14 residues in the CDR3. Germline loops: CDR1 LGHDT, CDR2 YNNKEL (reference sequence). V gave up 3 bases and J gave up 6 bases, with 12 bases separating them. CDR3 sequence: CASSHRGRVNEQFF. CDR3 DNA sequence: TGTGCCAGCAGCCACAGGGGGAGGGTCAATGAGCAGTTCTTC.

This chain connects TRBV3-1 to TRBJ1-2; D not resolved. V gave up 3 bases and J gave up 4 bases, with 9 bases separating them. Germline CDR1 and CDR2: LGHDT and YNNKEL (reference sequence). CDR3 size: 13 residues. CDR3 sequence (DNA): TGTGCCAGCAGCCACAGGTCCTTCTATGGCTACACCTTC. Translated: CASSHRSFYGYTF.

This sequence joins TRBV2 and TRBJ2-3; D unclear. Germline V gene lookup returns CDR1 SNHLY and CDR2 FYNNEI. This CDR3 is built from 14 residues. V was shortened by 7 bases and J by 0 bases, with 11 bases between the two germline ends. CDR3: CASKGRTSTDTQYF. The CDR3 region has the DNA TGTGCCAGCAAAGGCAGAACTAGCACAGATACGCAGTATTTT. The whole variable domain, remainder taken from reference TRBV2 and TRBJ2-3, is EPEVTQTPSHQVTQMGQEVILRCVPISNHLYFYWYRQILGQKVEFLVSFYNNEISEKSEIFDDQFSVERPDGSNFTLKIRSTKLEDSAMYFCASKGRTSTDTQYFGPGTRLTVL.

The genes are TRBV25-1 and TRBJ2-1; TRBD2 aligns across 9 bases. Trimming removed 7 bases from V and 5 bases from J; junction bases left unmatched: 12. From germline, CDR1 is MGHDK and CDR2 SYGVNS. The length of the CDR3 is 16 residues. The CDR3 reads CASNQNLAGINNEQFF. CDR3 bases: TGTGCCAGCAATCAAAATCTAGCGGGAATTAACAATGAGCAGTTCTTC.

This rearrangement joins TRBV4-2 to TRBJ2-5; tentative D call: TRBD1 (5 bases). V lost 5 bases, J lost 5 bases, and 15 bases lay in between. This CDR3 is 14 amino acids long. The germline CDR1 and CDR2 sequences are LGHNA and YNFKEQ. The CDR3 region has the DNA TGTGCCAGCAGCAGGGGTCTGGGCTTGGAGACCCAGTACTTC. This encodes CASSRGLGLETQYF.

The CDR3 sequence is CASSEGRGPPYEQYF. The CDR3 DNA reads TGCGCCAGCAGTGAGGGAAGGGGGCCTCCCTACGAGCAGTACTTC. This chain connects TRBV10-1 to TRBJ2-7; 7 nucleotides line up with TRBD1. The CDR3 runs 15 residues. The germline gives CDR1 WNHNN, CDR2 SYGVQD (reference sequence). Trimming cost V 2 bases and J 2 bases; bases outside gene matches: 6.

At least ten counts were recorded for this clonotype. The chain links TRBV29-1 to TRBJ2-3; a possible D gene is TRBD2 (6 bases). The CDR3 loop spans 13 amino acids. Deletions cut 7 bases from V and 0 bases from J, with 11 bases between. CDR1 and CDR2 from the germline V gene are SQVTM and ANQGSEA. CDR3 DNA: TGCAGCGCCCTCGGGGGAAGCACAGATACGCAGTATTTT. It is translated as CSALGGSTDTQYF.

This clonotype has just a few counts. The chain couples TRBV10-3 to TRBJ2-7, with D hard to call. CDR1 ENHRY and CDR2 SYGVKD come from the germline V gene. This CDR3 has 14 residues. The V and J ends lost 4 bases and 2 bases respectively, with 12 bases between them. The CDR3 spells CAISGKDNPYEQYF. The CDR3 DNA reads TGTGCCATCAGTGGGAAAGACAACCCCTACGAGCAGTACTTC.

Concerning this clonotype: In this CDR3 the conserved last residue, phenylalanine or tryptophan, is missing, so a read error is likely. The chain employs TRBV27 and TRBJ2-7; D ambiguous. This CDR3 region has 11 residues. Germline CDR1 is MNHEY and CDR2 is SMNVEV (reference sequence). Trimming removed 7 bases from V and 3 bases from J, with 7 bases in between. CDR3 coding DNA: TGTGCCAGCACCCTAAGCTACGAGCAGTACCTC. It encodes CASTLSYEQYL.

This clonotype was found many times. The chain employs TRBV6-2 or TRBV6-3 and TRBJ1-1; the D is unclear. The germline V and J ends were trimmed by 2 bases and 1 base, with 8 bases remaining between them. CDR3 length: 14 residues. Germline V CDR1 and CDR2: MNHEY, SVGEGT. CDR3 loop: CASSYEVSNTEAFF. In DNA, the CDR3 is TGTGCCAGCAGTTACGAGGTATCGAACACTGAAGCTTTCTTT.

The chain couples TRBV30 to TRBJ2-1, with D possibly TRBD2 on 8 matching bases. Trimming took 2 bases from V and 7 from J, leaving 21 bases between them. CDR1 is GTSNPN and CDR2 is SVGIG in the germline V gene (reference sequence). CDR3 length equals 16 residues. The CDR3 region is CAWSPYRGLVMNEQFF. As DNA, the CDR3 is TGTGCCTGGAGTCCGTACAGGGGACTAGTTATGAATGAGCAGTTCTTC. Variable domain in full (rest from reference TRBV30 and TRBJ2-1): SQTIHQWPATLVQPVGSPLSLECTVEGTSNPNLYWYRQAAGRGLQLLFYSVGIGQISSEVPQNLSASRPQDRQFILSSKKLLLSDSGFYLCAWSPYRGLVMNEQFFGPGTRLTVL.

Notes on this clonotype: A junction boundary mismatches the germline segment, possibly from a read error. CDR3 residues: CASSFGRGYEQYF. CDR3 coding DNA: TGTGCTAGCAGCTTCGGCAGGGGATACGAGCAGTACTTC. This chain uses TRBV7-7 with TRBJ2-7, with a weak D call TRBD1 (6 bases). The CDR3 spans 13 residues. Germline lookup yields CDR1 SSHAT and CDR2 FNYEAQ (reference sequence).

This clonotype has a handful of counts. V usage is TRBV7-2 and J usage is TRBJ2-3, with 9 nucleotides matching TRBD2. V shed 5 bases and J 10 bases; nucleotides not matched to a gene: 16. CDR3 length equals 16 residues. Germline V lookup: CDR1 SGHTA, CDR2 FQGNSA. CDR3 protein: CASSPPGLAGRVAQYF. In DNA form, the CDR3 reads TGTGCCAGCAGCCCCCCCGGGCTAGCGGGACGCGTGGCGCAGTATTTT.

The sample holds many counts of this clonotype. The chain links TRBV5-1 to TRBJ1-2; D unclear. Germline-derived CDR1 and CDR2 are SGHRS and YFSETQ. The CDR3 has 15 residues. The V gene lost 0 bases and the J gene lost 5 bases, with 14 bases spanning the gap. The CDR3 DNA reads TGCGCCAGCAGCTTGGCCACGGGCCACGCGTATGGCTACACCTTC. Amino acids: CASSLATGHAYGYTF.

This rearrangement joins TRBV5-5 to TRBJ1-5; no clear D. The germline CDR1 and CDR2 sequences are SGHKS and YYEKEE (reference sequence). V dropped 0 bases and J dropped 6 bases, with 13 bases sitting between them. The CDR3 is made up of 15 amino acids. The CDR3 coding sequence is TGTGCCAGCAGCTTGGATAGGGAATTGGGTCAGCCCCAGCATTTT. It is translated as CASSLDRELGQPQHF.

The chain joins TRBV30 to TRBJ2-7; the D gene is possibly TRBD1 (6 bases). Germline values: CDR1 GTSNPN, CDR2 SVGIG (reference sequence). The CDR3 is 12 amino acids. V lost 5 bases and J lost 2, with 10 bases in between. CDR3 DNA sequence: TGTGCCTGGGGCAGGGACACCTACGAGCAGTACTTC. Translating it yields CAWGRDTYEQYF.

The table lists this clonotype with a few counts. The rearrangement joins TRBV30 to TRBJ2-7; D could derive from TRBD1 or TRBD2 (6 bases each). The germline CDR1 and CDR2 sequences are GTSNPN and SVGIG (reference sequence). The CDR3 runs to 12 residues. V was cut by 8 bases and J by 3 bases, with 14 bases left in between. CDR3 loop: CAARGPLYEQYF. The DNA of the CDR3 is TGTGCCGCACGGGGGCCGCTCTACGAGCAGTACTTC.

This clonotype was counted at least ten times. This sequence joins TRBV7-3 and TRBJ2-3, with 9 positions matching TRBD2. This CDR3 contains 16 residues. Germline V gene lookup returns CDR1 SGHTA and CDR2 FQGTGA. V was clipped by 2 bases and J by 5 bases; unmatched bases: 8. DNA for the CDR3: TGTGCCAGCAGCTTAGGTGCGGGAGGGCCAGAAGATACGCAGTATTTT. This codes for CASSLGAGGPEDTQYF.